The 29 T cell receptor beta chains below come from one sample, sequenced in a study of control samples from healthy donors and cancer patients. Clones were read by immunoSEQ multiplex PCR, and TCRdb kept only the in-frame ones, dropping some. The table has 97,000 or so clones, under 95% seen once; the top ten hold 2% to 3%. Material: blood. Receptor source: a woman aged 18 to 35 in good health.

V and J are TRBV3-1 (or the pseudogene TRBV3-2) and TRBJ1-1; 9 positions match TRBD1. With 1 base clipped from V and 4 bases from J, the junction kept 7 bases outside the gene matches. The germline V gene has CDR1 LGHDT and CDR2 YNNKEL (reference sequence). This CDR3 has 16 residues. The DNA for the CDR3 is TGTGCCAGCAGCCAAGTAAGGACAGGGGCGCCCACTGAAGCTTTCTTT. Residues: CASSQVRTGAPTEAFF.

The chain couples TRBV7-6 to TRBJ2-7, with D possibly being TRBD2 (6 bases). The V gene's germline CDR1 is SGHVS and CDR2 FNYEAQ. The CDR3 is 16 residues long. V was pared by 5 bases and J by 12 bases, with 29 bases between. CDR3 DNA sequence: TGTGCCAGCAGCATTAGTGGGCTGACAGCGGGCTCTCTTACGTACTTC. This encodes CASSISGLTAGSLTYF. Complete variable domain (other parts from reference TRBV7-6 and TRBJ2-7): GAGVSQSPRYKVTKRGQDVALRCDPISGHVSLYWYRQALGQGPEFLTYFNYEAQQDKSGLPNDRFSAERPEGSISTLTIQRTEQRDSAMYRCASSISGLTAGSLTYFGPGTRLTVT.

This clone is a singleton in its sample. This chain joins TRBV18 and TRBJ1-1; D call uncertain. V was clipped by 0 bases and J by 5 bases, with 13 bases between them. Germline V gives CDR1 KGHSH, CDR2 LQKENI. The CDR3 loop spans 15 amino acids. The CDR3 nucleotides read TGTGCCAGCTCACCACCAAGGGCCCGAGAGACTGAAGCTTTCTTT. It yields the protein CASSPPRARETEAFF.

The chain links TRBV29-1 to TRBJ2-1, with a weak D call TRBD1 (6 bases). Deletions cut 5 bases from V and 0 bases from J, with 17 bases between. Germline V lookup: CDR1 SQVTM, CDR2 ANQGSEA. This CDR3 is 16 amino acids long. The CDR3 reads CSVPRQGFRSYNEQFF. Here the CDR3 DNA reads TGCAGCGTTCCTCGCCAGGGGTTCCGCTCCTACAATGAGCAGTTCTTC.

The CDR3: CASSTYSIGAFF. CDR3 DNA sequence: TGTGCCAGCAGCACCTATTCGATTGGGGCTTTCTTT. The chain is built from TRBV11-2 and TRBJ1-1; no definite D call. The CDR3 spans 12 residues. The germline V and J ends were trimmed by 5 bases and 11 bases, with 15 bases remaining between them. Per the germline V gene, CDR1 is SGHAT and CDR2 is FQNNGV.

The CDR3 bases are TGTGCCAGCAGTGAAGAGGTAGGGACCTATGGCTACACCTTC. It specifies CASSEEVGTYGYTF. This chain links TRBV6-1 with TRBJ1-2; TRBD1 is a possible D gene (5 bases). Germline V lookup: CDR1 MNHNS, CDR2 SASEGT. CDR3 size: 14 residues. Trimming took off 1 base at V and 4 bases at J, with 10 bases between the two ends.

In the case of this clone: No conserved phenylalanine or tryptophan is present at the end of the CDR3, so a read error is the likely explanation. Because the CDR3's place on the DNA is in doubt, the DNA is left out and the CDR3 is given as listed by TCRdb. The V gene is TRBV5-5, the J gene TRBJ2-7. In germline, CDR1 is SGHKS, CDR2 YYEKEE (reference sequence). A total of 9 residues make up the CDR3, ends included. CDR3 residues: CASSFKGTD.

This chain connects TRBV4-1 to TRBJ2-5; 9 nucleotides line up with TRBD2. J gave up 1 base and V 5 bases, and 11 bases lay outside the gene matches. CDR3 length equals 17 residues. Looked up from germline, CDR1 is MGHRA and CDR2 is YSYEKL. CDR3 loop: CASSGTYGAGGQETQYF. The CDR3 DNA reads TGCGCCAGCAGCGGCACGTACGGAGCGGGAGGCCAAGAGACCCAGTACTTC.

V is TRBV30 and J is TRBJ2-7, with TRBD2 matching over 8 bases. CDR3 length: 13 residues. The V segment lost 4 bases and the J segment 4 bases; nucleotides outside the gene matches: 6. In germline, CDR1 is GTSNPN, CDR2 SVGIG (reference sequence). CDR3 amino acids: CAWNLAGGYEQYF. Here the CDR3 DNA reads TGTGCCTGGAACCTTGCGGGAGGTTACGAGCAGTACTTC.

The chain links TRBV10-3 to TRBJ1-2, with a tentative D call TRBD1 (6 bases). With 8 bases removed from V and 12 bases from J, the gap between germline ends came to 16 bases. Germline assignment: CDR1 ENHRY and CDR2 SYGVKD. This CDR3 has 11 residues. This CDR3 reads CAIGALGANTF. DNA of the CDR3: TGTGCCATCGGGGCCCTGGGGGCTAACACCTTC.

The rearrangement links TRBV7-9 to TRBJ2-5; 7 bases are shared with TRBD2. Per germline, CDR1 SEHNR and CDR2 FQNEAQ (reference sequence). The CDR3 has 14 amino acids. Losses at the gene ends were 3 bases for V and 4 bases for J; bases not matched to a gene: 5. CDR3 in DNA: TGTGCCAGCAGCTTTACGACTAGCATAGAGACCCAGTACTTC. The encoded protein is CASSFTTSIETQYF.

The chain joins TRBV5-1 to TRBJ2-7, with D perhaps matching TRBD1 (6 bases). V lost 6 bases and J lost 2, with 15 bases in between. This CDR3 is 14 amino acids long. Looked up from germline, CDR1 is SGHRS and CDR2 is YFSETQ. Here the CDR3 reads CASTPDSLAYEQYF. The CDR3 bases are TGCGCCAGCACCCCGGACAGTCTAGCCTACGAGCAGTACTTC.

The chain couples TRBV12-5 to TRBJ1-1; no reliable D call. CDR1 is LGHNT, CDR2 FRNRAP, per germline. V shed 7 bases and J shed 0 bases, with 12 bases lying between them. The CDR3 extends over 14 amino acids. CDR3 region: CASAPGTLNTEAFF. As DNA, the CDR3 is TGTGCTAGTGCCCCGGGTACTTTGAACACTGAAGCTTTCTTT.

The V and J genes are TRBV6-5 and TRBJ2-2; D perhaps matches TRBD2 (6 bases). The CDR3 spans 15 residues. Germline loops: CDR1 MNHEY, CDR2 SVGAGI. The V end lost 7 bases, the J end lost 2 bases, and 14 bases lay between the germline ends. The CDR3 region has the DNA TGTGCCAGCACGTCACGCGGGATTAACACCGGGGAGCTGTTTTTT. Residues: CASTSRGINTGELFF.

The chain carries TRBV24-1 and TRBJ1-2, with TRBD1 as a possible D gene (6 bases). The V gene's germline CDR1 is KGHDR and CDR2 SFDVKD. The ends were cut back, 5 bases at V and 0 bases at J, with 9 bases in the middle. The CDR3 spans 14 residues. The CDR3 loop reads CATSGGPANYGYTF. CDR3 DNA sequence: TGTGCCACCAGTGGGGGGCCAGCTAACTATGGCTACACCTTC.

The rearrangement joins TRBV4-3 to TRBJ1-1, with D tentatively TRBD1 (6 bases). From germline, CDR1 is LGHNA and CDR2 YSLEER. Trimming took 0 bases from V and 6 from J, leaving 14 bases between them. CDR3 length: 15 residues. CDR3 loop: CASSQEGGRASEAFF. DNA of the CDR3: TGCGCCAGCAGCCAAGAGGGGGGCAGGGCGTCTGAAGCTTTCTTT.

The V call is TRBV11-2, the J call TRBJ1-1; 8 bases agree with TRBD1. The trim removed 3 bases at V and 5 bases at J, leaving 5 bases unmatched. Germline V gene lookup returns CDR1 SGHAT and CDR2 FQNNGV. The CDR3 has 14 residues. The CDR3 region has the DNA TGTGCCAGCAGCTTTATCAGGGGGCAGACTGAAGCTTTCTTT. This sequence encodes CASSFIRGQTEAFF.

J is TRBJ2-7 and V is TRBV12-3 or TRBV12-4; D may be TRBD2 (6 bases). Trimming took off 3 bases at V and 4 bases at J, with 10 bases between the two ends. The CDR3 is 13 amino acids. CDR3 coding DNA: TGTGCCAGCAGTTTTCGGGGGATTTACGAGCAGTACTTC. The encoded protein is CASSFRGIYEQYF.

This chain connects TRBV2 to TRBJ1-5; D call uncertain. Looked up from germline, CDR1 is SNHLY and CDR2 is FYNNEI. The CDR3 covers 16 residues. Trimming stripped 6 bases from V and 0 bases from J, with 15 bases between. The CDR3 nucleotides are TGTGCCAGCAGCGACCCTGTCATCCTTAGCAATCAGCCCCAGCATTTT. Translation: CASSDPVILSNQPQHF.

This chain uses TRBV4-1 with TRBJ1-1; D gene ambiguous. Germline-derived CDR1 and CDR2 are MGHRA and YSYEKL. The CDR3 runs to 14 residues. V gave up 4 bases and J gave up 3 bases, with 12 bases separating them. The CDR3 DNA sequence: TGCGCCAGCAGCCCGATGCCAGCGGACACTGAAGCTTTCTTT. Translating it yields CASSPMPADTEAFF.

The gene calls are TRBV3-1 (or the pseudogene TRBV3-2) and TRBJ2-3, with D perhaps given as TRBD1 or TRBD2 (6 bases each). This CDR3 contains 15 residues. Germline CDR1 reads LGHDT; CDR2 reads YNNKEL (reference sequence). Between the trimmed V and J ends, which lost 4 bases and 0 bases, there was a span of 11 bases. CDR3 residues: CASSPRRGSTDTQYF. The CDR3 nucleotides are TGTGCCAGCAGCCCTCGGAGGGGGAGCACAGATACGCAGTATTTT.

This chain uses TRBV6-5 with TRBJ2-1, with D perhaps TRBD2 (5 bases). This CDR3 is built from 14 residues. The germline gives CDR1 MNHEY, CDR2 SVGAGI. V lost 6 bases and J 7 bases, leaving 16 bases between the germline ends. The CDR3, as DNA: TGTGCCAGCAGGGAGGTAGTCAGTTGGAATGAGCAGTTCTTC. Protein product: CASREVVSWNEQFF.

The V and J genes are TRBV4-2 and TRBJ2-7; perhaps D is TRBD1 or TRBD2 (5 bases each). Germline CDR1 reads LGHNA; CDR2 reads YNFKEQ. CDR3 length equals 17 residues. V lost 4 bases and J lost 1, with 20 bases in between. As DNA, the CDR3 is TGTGCCAGCAGCCTTTCCCCAACCGGGACCGCTTCCTACGAGCAGTACTTC. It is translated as CASSLSPTGTASYEQYF.

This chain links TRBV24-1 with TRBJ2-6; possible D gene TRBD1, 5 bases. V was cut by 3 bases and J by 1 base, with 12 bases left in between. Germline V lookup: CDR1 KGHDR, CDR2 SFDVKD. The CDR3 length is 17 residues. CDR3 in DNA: TGTGCCACCAGTGATCTGGACACGCGTTCTGGGGCCAACGTCCTGACTTTC. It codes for CATSDLDTRSGANVLTF.

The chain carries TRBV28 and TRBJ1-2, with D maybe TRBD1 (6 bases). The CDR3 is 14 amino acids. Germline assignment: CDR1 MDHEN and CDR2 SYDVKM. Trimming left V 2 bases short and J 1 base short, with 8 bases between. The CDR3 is CASSLGGSNYGYTF. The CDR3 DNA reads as TGTGCCAGCAGTTTAGGGGGCAGTAACTATGGCTACACCTTC.

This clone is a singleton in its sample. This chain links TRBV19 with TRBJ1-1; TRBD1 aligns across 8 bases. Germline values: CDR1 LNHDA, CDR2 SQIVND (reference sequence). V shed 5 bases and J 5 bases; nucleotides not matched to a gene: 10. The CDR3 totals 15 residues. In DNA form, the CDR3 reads TGTGCCAGTAGTGGGGCCGGTAGGACAGGGACTGAAGCTTTCTTT. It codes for CASSGAGRTGTEAFF.

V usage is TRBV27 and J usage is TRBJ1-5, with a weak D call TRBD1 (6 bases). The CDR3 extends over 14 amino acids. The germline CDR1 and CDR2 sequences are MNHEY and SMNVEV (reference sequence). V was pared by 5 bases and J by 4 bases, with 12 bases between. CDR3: CASSQLGQNQPQHF. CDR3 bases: TGTGCCAGCAGTCAACTCGGACAGAATCAGCCCCAGCATTTT.

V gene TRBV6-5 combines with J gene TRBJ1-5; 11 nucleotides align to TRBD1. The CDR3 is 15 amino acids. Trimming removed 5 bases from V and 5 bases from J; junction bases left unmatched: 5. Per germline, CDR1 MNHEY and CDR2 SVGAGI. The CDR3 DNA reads TGTGCCAGCAGTACCCGGACAGGGGGCGATCAGCCCCAGCATTTT. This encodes CASSTRTGGDQPQHF.

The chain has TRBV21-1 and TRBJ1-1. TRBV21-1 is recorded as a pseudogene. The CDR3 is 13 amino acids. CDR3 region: CASRIGSNTEAFF. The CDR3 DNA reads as TGTGCCAGCAGGATAGGTTCGAACACTGAAGCTTTCTTT.